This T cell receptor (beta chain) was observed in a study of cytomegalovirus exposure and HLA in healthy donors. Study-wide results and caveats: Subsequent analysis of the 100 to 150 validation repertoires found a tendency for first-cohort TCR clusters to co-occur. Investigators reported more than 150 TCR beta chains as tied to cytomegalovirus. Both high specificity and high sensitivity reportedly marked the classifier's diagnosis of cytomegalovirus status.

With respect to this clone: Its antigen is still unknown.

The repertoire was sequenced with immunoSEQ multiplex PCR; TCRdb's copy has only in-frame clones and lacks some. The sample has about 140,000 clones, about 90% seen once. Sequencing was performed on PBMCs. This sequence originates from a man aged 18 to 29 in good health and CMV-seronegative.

CDR3 DNA: TGTGCCTGGAGTTGGGGGGACAGCTATGGCTACACCTTC. This encodes CAWSWGDSYGYTF. This chain uses TRBV30 with TRBJ1-2; TRBD1 matches 7 bases. The germline gives CDR1 GTSNPN, CDR2 SVGIG (reference sequence). CDR3 size: 13 residues. V was clipped by 2 bases and J by 4 bases; unmatched bases: 4.